Listed here is a single T cell receptor beta chain. These data originate in a study of cytomegalovirus exposure and HLA in healthy donors. Primers included in the PCR were 60 Vbeta and 13 Jbeta primers. Libraries were prepared by immunoSEQ multiplex PCR; TCRdb keeps only in-frame clonotypes and omits some of them. The data show some 140,000 clones, with roughly three quarters seen just once and 2.5% to 3.5% held by the top ten. V was trimmed by 7 bases and J by 7 bases, leaving 11 bases between them. CDR1 and CDR2 from the germline V gene are SQVTM and ANQGSEA. CDR3 length: 11 amino acids. The sample consisted of PBMCs. The sequence came from a female donor in good health and CMV-seronegative. V and J are TRBV29-1 and TRBJ2-1, with D possibly matching TRBD1 (6 bases). The CDR3 spells CSGARGNEQFF. The CDR3 DNA sequence: TGCAGCGGGGCCAGGGGAAATGAGCAGTTCTTC.